A single sample is the source of the 17 T cell receptor beta chains below, sequenced in a study of blood T cell repertoires in COVID-19 (dated by TCRdb to the early 2020s). The library was produced with the immunoSEQ multiplex PCR assay. TCRdb stores this immuneACCESS table with in-frame sequences only. Part of the clones is absent; in the studies checked, under half of the shortfall reflects unresolved V genes, and no reason is known for the rest. This sample lists roughly 130,000 clones; around 75% were detected once. The ten biggest clones cover approximately 5.2% of the sample. The material sequenced was peripheral blood. These receptors were taken from a woman aged 65 to 85 with COVID-19, enrolled during active disease.

The chain couples TRBV5-6 to TRBJ1-4; unclear D gene. Trimming removed 4 bases from V and 2 bases from J, with 18 bases in between. The CDR3 runs 17 residues. The germline V gene encodes CDR1 SGHDT and CDR2 YYEEEE. As DNA, the CDR3 is TGTGCCAGCAGCCGGAGGCCGGGAGGAAGGACTAATGAAAAACTGTTTTTT. Encoded protein: CASSRRPGGRTNEKLFF.

The genes are TRBV4-3 and TRBJ1-1, with D perhaps matching TRBD1 (6 bases). The V end was cut by 0 bases, the J end by 4 bases, with 12 bases between. This CDR3 is built from 15 residues. CDR1 and CDR2 from the germline V gene are LGHNA and YSLEER. The CDR3 spells CASSQDRIGGTEAFF. DNA for the CDR3: TGCGCCAGCAGCCAAGATAGAATAGGGGGCACTGAAGCTTTCTTT.

The chain carries TRBV29-1 and TRBJ1-2, with 8 bases matching TRBD1. Germline CDR1 is SQVTM and CDR2 is ANQGSEA. J was trimmed by 5 bases and V by 6 bases; bases with no gene match: 8. The CDR3 contains 13 residues. The CDR3 nucleotides are TGCAGCGTGGCCACCGGGACAGGTTATGGCTACACCTTC. Residues: CSVATGTGYGYTF.

V is TRBV5-6 and J is TRBJ1-1; 7 positions agree with TRBD1. The CDR3 is 15 amino acids. V lost 3 bases, J lost 0 bases, and 5 bases stayed unmatched. Germline values: CDR1 SGHDT, CDR2 YYEEEE. CDR3 loop: CASSWGQRVNTEAFF. In DNA form, the CDR3 reads TGTGCCAGCAGCTGGGGACAGCGAGTGAACACTGAAGCTTTCTTT.

This chain connects TRBV30 to TRBJ2-3; possible D gene TRBD1, 6 bases. This CDR3 has 15 residues. Trimming cost V 2 bases and J 4 bases, with 16 bases left between them. Germline CDR1 is GTSNPN and CDR2 is SVGIG (reference sequence). CDR3: CAWSHSPQGSDTQYF. The CDR3, as DNA: TGTGCCTGGAGTCACTCACCACAGGGATCAGATACGCAGTATTTT.

The chain couples TRBV5-4 to TRBJ2-4, with D hard to call. V lost 0 bases, J lost 1 base, and 5 bases lay in between. The CDR3 is 14 residues long. Germline V gives CDR1 SGHNT, CDR2 YYREEE (reference sequence). CDR3 loop: CASSLEPAKNIQYF. The CDR3 DNA is TGTGCCAGCAGCTTGGAGCCGGCCAAAAACATTCAGTACTTC.

This chain links TRBV21-1 with TRBJ1-2; the table's TRBD1 call for D was not verified on the DNA. TRBV21-1 is listed as a pseudogene. The CDR3 is made up of 17 amino acids. The CDR3 region is CASSKVDRVLVRYGYTF. CDR3 in DNA: TGTGCCAGCAGCAAAGTAGACAGGGTCCTAGTCCGCTATGGCTACACCTTC.

The chain joins TRBV19 to TRBJ1-2, with no clear D. The CDR3 contains 13 residues. The V gene's germline CDR1 is LNHDA and CDR2 SQIVND (reference sequence). Between the trimmed V and J ends, which lost 3 bases and 8 bases, there was a span of 13 bases. The DNA for the CDR3 is TGTGCCAGTAGTATGAGGGTCCAACCAGGCTACACCTTC. This sequence encodes CASSMRVQPGYTF.

This clone was seen a few times. The chain joins TRBV18 to TRBJ1-3, with TRBD1 matching over 10 bases. Germline-derived CDR1 and CDR2 are KGHSH and LQKENI. The trim removed 3 bases at V and 0 bases at J, leaving 5 bases unmatched. This CDR3 is 17 amino acids long. The CDR3: CASSPSGQGNSGNTIYF. CDR3 nucleotides: TGTGCCAGCTCACCGTCGGGACAGGGGAACTCTGGAAACACCATATATTTT.

The chain combines TRBV5-1 with TRBJ2-5; D possibly corresponds to TRBD1 (7 bases). V was clipped by 2 bases and J by 5 bases, with 19 bases between them. This CDR3 region has 16 residues. Germline V gene lookup returns CDR1 SGHRS and CDR2 YFSETQ. In DNA form, the CDR3 reads TGCGCCAGCAGCTTAGGGGGCGGGGACCTCCGGGAGACCCAGTACTTC. Its translation is CASSLGGGDLRETQYF.

J is TRBJ1-1 and V is TRBV5-1, with D perhaps matching TRBD1 (6 bases). This CDR3 spans 14 amino acids. V was cut by 4 bases and J by 0 bases, with 10 bases left in between. Germline V gene lookup returns CDR1 SGHRS and CDR2 YFSETQ. The CDR3, as DNA: TGCGCCAGCAGCACAGGACAGTTGAACACTGAAGCTTTCTTT. Translating gives CASSTGQLNTEAFF.

The V and J genes are TRBV19 and TRBJ2-7, with no clear D. Germline assignment: CDR1 LNHDA and CDR2 SQIVND (reference sequence). The V end lost 1 base, the J end lost 3 bases, and 4 bases lay between the germline ends. CDR3 size: 12 residues. The CDR3 DNA follows: TGTGCCAGTAGTATAGGCAGCTACGAGCAGTACTTC. Residues: CASSIGSYEQYF.

This CDR3 reads CASSKLTDSNQPQHF. The DNA of the CDR3 is TGTGCCAGCAGCAAATTGACAGATAGCAATCAGCCCCAGCATTTT. This sequence joins TRBV21-1 and TRBJ1-5; the table names TRBD1, a call not compared with the DNA. TRBV21-1 is reported as a pseudogene. The CDR3 runs 15 residues.

This rearrangement joins TRBV7-3 to TRBJ2-3; TRBD2 agrees at 10 bases. In germline, CDR1 is SGHTA, CDR2 FQGTGA. The V gene end was trimmed by 5 bases and the J gene end by 1 base; junction bases not matched to a gene: 6. The CDR3 contains 16 residues. CDR3 protein: CASSPLAGGRTDTQYF. In DNA form, the CDR3 reads TGTGCCAGCAGCCCATTAGCGGGGGGTCGCACAGATACGCAGTATTTT.

The V and J genes are TRBV29-1 and TRBJ2-5, with a weak D call TRBD1 (7 bases). Trimming left V 4 bases short and J 5 bases short, with 11 bases between. This CDR3 comprises 12 residues. The germline V gene has CDR1 SQVTM and CDR2 ANQGSEA. The DNA for the CDR3 is TGCAGCGTTGTGTCAGGGGGGGAGACCCAGTACTTC. Amino acids: CSVVSGGETQYF.

V gene TRBV5-1 combines with J gene TRBJ1-1; D is possibly TRBD1 (6 bases). This CDR3 contains 15 residues. V gave up 0 bases and J gave up 3 bases, with 12 bases separating them. Per the germline V gene, CDR1 is SGHRS and CDR2 is YFSETQ. Written as DNA, the CDR3 is TGCGCCAGCAGCTTGGGAGCAGGGGTCCACACTGAAGCTTTCTTT. Translating gives CASSLGAGVHTEAFF.

Worth noting for this clone: The junction shows a germline mismatch at one end, possibly a read error. This rearrangement joins TRBV7-9 to TRBJ1-1, with 7 bases identical to TRBD1. CDR1 and CDR2 from the germline V gene are SEHNR and FQNEAQ (reference sequence). The CDR3 length is 14 residues. CDR3 DNA: TGTGCCAGCAGATCCGACAGGGCGAACTCTGAAGCTTTCTTT. Translated: CASRSDRANSEAFF. The entire variable domain, with the rest obtained from reference TRBV7-9 and TRBJ1-1, is as follows: DTGVSQNPRHKITKRGQNVTFRCDPISEHNRLYWYRQTLGQGPEFLTYFQNEAQLEKSRLLSDRFSAERPKGSFSTLEIQRTEQGDSAMYLCASRSDRANSEAFFGQGTRLTVV.